What follows is one T cell receptor beta chain and its context. These data are taken from a study of blood T cell repertoires in COVID-19. The wider study: Samples came from the United States, Italy and Spain, spanning acute and convalescent COVID-19. Sample material is recorded as cDNA or gDNA derived from T cells, B-cell-depleted T cells, or PBMCs.

In the authors' methods: The assay estimated nucleated cells by amplifying reference gene primers. Assay used: immunoSEQ multiplex PCR; TCRdb lists only in-frame clones, some missing. The V and J calls and clone size were taken over from that table, and D and trimming were inferred from the DNA. This repertoire shows about 98,000 clones, about 85% found once; its top ten account for more than 4.5%. The V segment lost 5 bases and the J segment 5 bases; nucleotides outside the gene matches: 14. The CDR3 totals 16 residues. Germline V CDR1 and CDR2: SGHDT, YYEEEE. Sequenced material: peripheral blood. The chain joins TRBV5-6 to TRBJ1-2; 8 positions match TRBD1. The source is a man between 65 and 85 years old with acute or convalescent COVID-19. DNA of the CDR3: TGTGCCAGCAGTATGCTTTATAGGGACAGGCTGTATGGCTACACCTTC. Its protein product is CASSMLYRDRLYGYTF.